This T cell receptor beta chain is drawn from a study of cytomegalovirus exposure and HLA in healthy donors. Nominally healthy donors were sampled, though unrecorded immune exposures were likely. Researchers ran the PCR with 60 Vbeta and 13 Jbeta primers. In the source study's methods: Approximately 78 million unique TCR beta chains, roughly 11 million of them shared, were counted by a later analysis. This table comes from immunoSEQ multiplex PCR, and its TCRdb copy is limited to in-frame clones, with some not included. V and J calls and clone size are those listed in that table; D and trimming were worked out from the DNA. In the table there are about 160,000 clones, almost 80% of which are singletons. As regards this clone: Its antigen is unknown.

Broader study findings: One cluster of highly shared sequence variants probably arose as a sequencing artifact. Three CMV-associated chains proved CMV antigen-specific in vitro.

This receptor was identified in a young man in good health and CMV-seronegative. Specimen: PBMCs.

The CDR3 loop reads CASSLRDSNYGYTF. The CDR3 bases are TGTGCCAGCAGCTTGAGGGATTCGAACTATGGCTACACCTTC. The V gene is TRBV7-8, the J gene TRBJ1-2; D uncertain. The CDR3 spans 14 residues. The germline V gene encodes CDR1 SGHVS and CDR2 FQNEAQ. V was trimmed by 3 bases and J by 2 bases, leaving 10 bases between them. The entire variable domain, with the rest obtained from reference TRBV7-8 and TRBJ1-2, is as follows: GAGVSQSPRYKVAKRGQDVALRCDPISGHVSLFWYQQALGQGPEFLTYFQNEAQLDKSGLPSDRFFAERPEGSVSTLKIQRTQQEDSAVYLCASSLRDSNYGYTFGSGTRLTVV.